This T cell receptor beta chain was found in a study of blood T cells in healthy people across ages. Whole-study results and caveats: Using unsorted PBMCs precluded a conclusive naive versus antigen-experienced comparison. For the donors, CMV status was unknown and possibly confounded expanded clonotype changes.

Concerning this clonotype: As yet, its antigen is unknown.

The second PCR ran roughly 6 to 12 cycles with a sample-barcoded 5' primer and J-beta primers. Each TCR beta cDNA got a 12-nucleotide random molecular identifier. TCRdb passed the 5' RACE reads through MiXCR, listing each CDR3 protein once. The sample includes 1.5 million to 2 million distinct CDR3 sequences, 49% of them seen just once. The CDR3 is made up of 17 amino acids. Trimming removed 4 bases at V and 1 base at J, with 14 bases between. Germline V gene lookup returns CDR1 SGHDN and CDR2 FVKESK. The sequence was obtained from a woman aged 40 to 50 in good health. The rearrangement uses TRBV14 and TRBJ1-6; TRBD1 might be the D (5 bases). The specimen sequenced was blood. CDR3 loop: CASSPERGLSYNSPLHF. CDR3 sequence (DNA): TGTGCCAGCAGCCCAGAAAGGGGACTGTCCTATAATTCACCCCTCCACTTT.